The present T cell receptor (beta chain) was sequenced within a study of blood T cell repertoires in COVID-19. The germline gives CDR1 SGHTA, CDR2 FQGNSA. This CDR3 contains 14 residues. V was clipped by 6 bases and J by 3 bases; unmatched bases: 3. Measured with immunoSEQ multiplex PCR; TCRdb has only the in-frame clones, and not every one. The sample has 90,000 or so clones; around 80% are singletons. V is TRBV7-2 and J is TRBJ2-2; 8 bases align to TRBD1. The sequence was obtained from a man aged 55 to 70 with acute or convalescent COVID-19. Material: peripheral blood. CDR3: CASRLTGDTGELFF. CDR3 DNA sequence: TGTGCCAGCAGACTGACAGGGGACACCGGGGAGCTGTTTTTT. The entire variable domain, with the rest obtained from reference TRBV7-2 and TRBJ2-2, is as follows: GAGVSQSPSNKVTEKGKDVELRCDPISGHTALYWYRQSLGQGLEFLIYFQGNSAPDKSGLPSDRFSAERTGGSVSTLTIQRTQQEDSAVYLCASRLTGDTGELFFGEGSRLTVL.